This record covers a single T cell receptor beta chain. Its target is not known. Germline assignment: CDR1 MGHRA and CDR2 YSYEKL. Trimming took 3 bases from V and 9 from J; bases not matched to a gene: 8. The CDR3 is 14 residues long. Clones were sequenced by immunoSEQ multiplex PCR, and TCRdb holds only the in-frame ones, with some missing. This sample carries about 68,000 clones, about four fifths of them seen once, and the ten largest clones take approximately 8%. The data originate from a study of a mutant IDH1 vaccine in newly diagnosed glioma. Study at large: Sex distribution of treated patients was about 60% male and approximately 38% female; mean age was about 40 years. The earlier regimen, radiotherapy, temozolomide, or both, was most often both.

The time point denotes: baseline, week 1 (first vaccination visit). Specified treatment: pre-vaccination baseline after standard-of-care therapy. Tumors from donors were new WHO grade 3 or 4 IDH1-mutant astrocytomas with ATRX loss. Study results and caveats: Pseudoprogression seemingly bore no relation to changes in top peripheral T cell clonotypes.

The TCR originated in a man between 50 and 59 years old with glioma. V and J are TRBV4-1 and TRBJ1-2, with 9 bases matching TRBD1. The sequenced sample was PBMCs, obtained from a glioma patient treated with radiotherapy, temozolomide or both. CDR3 sequence: CASSQPGQGKRYTF. The CDR3 bases are TGCGCCAGCAGCCAGCCGGGACAGGGTAAACGCTACACCTTC.